Following are 31 T cell receptor beta chains from one sample sequenced in a study of vaccination effects on CD4 cells after COVID-19. These receptors have no identified antigens. Clones were sequenced by immunoSEQ multiplex PCR, and TCRdb holds only the in-frame ones, with some missing. The sample yields 50,000 to 70,000 clones, 65% to 75% seen once. CD4+ T cells were isolated after around 9 days of culture. The material sequenced was CD4+ T cells from PBMCs cultured without peptide, taken before COVID-19 vaccination. These TCRs come from a human donor who had a prior SARS-CoV-2 infection.

J is TRBJ2-5 and V is TRBV24-1; 9 bases align to TRBD2. Germline assignment: CDR1 KGHDR and CDR2 SFDVKD. CDR3 length equals 15 residues. The V and J ends lost 4 bases and 4 bases, in that order; junction bases with no gene match: 6. The CDR3 nucleotides read TGTGCCACCAGTGACCGTACGACTAGCGGAGAGACCCAGTACTTC. The encoded protein is CATSDRTTSGETQYF.

This chain links TRBV20-1 with TRBJ2-1, with D perhaps matching TRBD2 (5 bases). The V gene lost 4 bases and the J gene lost 6 bases, with 7 bases spanning the gap. Germline V CDR1 and CDR2: DFQATT, SNEGSKA (reference sequence). The CDR3 sequence is 11 residues long. CDR3 protein: CSATAGNEQFF. The CDR3 nucleotides read TGCAGTGCTACGGCGGGCAATGAGCAGTTCTTC.

This clone was observed a handful of times. The V call is TRBV14, the J call TRBJ1-6; D is unclear. Trimming removed 8 bases from V and 0 bases from J, with 11 bases in between. The germline gives CDR1 SGHDN, CDR2 FVKESK. The CDR3 consists of 15 residues. The CDR3 sequence is CASAGGSSYNSPLHF. For the CDR3, the DNA is TGTGCCAGCGCGGGAGGGAGCTCCTATAATTCACCCCTCCACTTT.

This clone was observed a few times. This chain connects TRBV28 to TRBJ2-3; 10 nucleotides match TRBD2. CDR1 MDHEN and CDR2 SYDVKM come from the germline V gene. There are 21 residues in the CDR3. The ends lost 3 bases at V and 1 base at J; junction bases unmatched: 19. CDR3 amino acids: CASSLIFGLAGVGGGTDTQYF. The CDR3 nucleotides are TGTGCCAGCAGTTTGATATTCGGGCTAGCGGGAGTCGGTGGGGGCACAGATACGCAGTATTTT. Looking up the rest from reference TRBV28 and TRBJ2-3 gives the full variable domain: DVKVTQSSRYLVKRTGEKVFLECVQDMDHENMFWYRQDPGLGLRLIYFSYDVKMKEKGDIPEGYSVSREKKERFSLILESASTNQTSMYLCASSLIFGLAGVGGGTDTQYFGPGTRLTVL.

The chain carries TRBV19 and TRBJ2-3; D may be TRBD1 (5 bases). With 5 bases removed from V and 1 base from J, the gap between germline ends came to 7 bases. Per the germline V gene, CDR1 is LNHDA and CDR2 is SQIVND (reference sequence). The length of the CDR3 is 13 residues. Here the CDR3 reads CASSLQGTDTQYF. The CDR3 DNA reads TGTGCCAGTAGTCTACAGGGCACAGATACGCAGTATTTT.

J is TRBJ1-1 and V is TRBV25-1; 9 nucleotides agree with TRBD1. This CDR3 contains 15 residues. Germline-derived CDR1 and CDR2 are MGHDK and SYGVNS. The ends lost 4 bases at V and 4 bases at J; junction bases unmatched: 7. This CDR3 reads CASSGIGQGSTEAFF. Written as DNA, the CDR3 is TGTGCCAGCAGTGGTATCGGACAGGGGAGCACTGAAGCTTTCTTT.

The gene calls are TRBV7-3 and TRBJ1-2; D is unclear. Trimming shortened V by 5 bases and J by 8 bases, and 15 bases separated the two germline ends. The V gene's germline CDR1 is SGHTA and CDR2 FQGTGA. CDR3 length: 13 amino acids. The CDR3 nucleotides read TGTGCCAGCAGCCCGTTGCCGTTCCAGGGCTACACCTTC. Amino acids: CASSPLPFQGYTF.

The rearrangement links TRBV5-1 to TRBJ2-1; 10 nucleotides align to TRBD1. The CDR3 consists of 16 residues. Trimming at V came to 0 bases and at J to 4 bases, leaving 4 bases not matched to a gene. Germline-derived CDR1 and CDR2 are SGHRS and YFSETQ. CDR3 region: CASSLGGQGSYNEQFF. CDR3 bases: TGCGCCAGCAGCTTGGGGGGACAGGGGTCTTACAATGAGCAGTTCTTC. Using reference TRBV5-1 and TRBJ2-1 for the parts outside the CDR3, the full variable domain is KAGVTQTPRYLIKTRGQQVTLSCSPISGHRSVSWYQQTPGQGLQFLFEYFSETQRNKGNFPGRFSGRQFSNSRSEMNVSTLELGDSALYLCASSLGGQGSYNEQFFGPGTRLTVL.

The V and J genes are TRBV27 and TRBJ2-2; no firm D call. Per germline, CDR1 MNHEY and CDR2 SMNVEV (reference sequence). This CDR3 region has 14 residues. Trimming cost V 6 bases and J 4 bases, with 12 bases left between them. The CDR3 DNA reads TGTGCCAGCAGGGGGTCCCTTTCCACCGGGGAGCTGTTTTTT. Translation gives CASRGSLSTGELFF.

J is TRBJ1-4 and V is TRBV6-6, with D hard to call. The CDR3 runs 14 residues. Germline assignment: CDR1 MNHNY and CDR2 SVGAGI (reference sequence). V lost 2 bases, J lost 5 bases, and 9 bases lay in between. The CDR3 DNA is TGTGCCAGCAGTTACGGTGGCCTAAATGAAAAACTGTTTTTT. The encoded protein is CASSYGGLNEKLFF.

V and J are TRBV12-3 or TRBV12-4 and TRBJ1-2; maybe TRBD1 (6 bases). The CDR3 sequence is 13 residues long. The ends were cut back, 3 bases at V and 4 bases at J, with 9 bases in the middle. The CDR3 nucleotides are TGTGCCAGCAGTTTGATGGACAGCTATGGCTACACCTTC. Its protein product is CASSLMDSYGYTF.

A few counts support this clone. This chain joins TRBV4-1 and TRBJ1-4; 10 positions agree with TRBD1. V gave up 1 base and J gave up 6 bases; unmatched junction bases: 2. This CDR3 has 15 amino acids. Germline assignment: CDR1 MGHRA and CDR2 YSYEKL. In nucleotides, the CDR3 is TGCGCCAGCAGCCAAGGACAGGGGGCGTATGAAAAACTGTTTTTT. Encoded protein: CASSQGQGAYEKLFF.

The rearrangement joins TRBV4-3 to TRBJ1-4; 9 bases agree with TRBD1. Per the germline V gene, CDR1 is LGHNA and CDR2 is YSLEER. The CDR3 is made up of 18 amino acids. The trim removed 0 bases at V and 3 bases at J, leaving 8 bases unmatched. DNA of the CDR3: TGCGCCAGCAGCCAAGATACAGGGGGCTGGGGGGCTAATGAAAAACTGTTTTTT. This codes for CASSQDTGGWGANEKLFF.

CDR3 amino acids: CATSNVRDGEQYF. The CDR3 nucleotides read TGTGCCACCAGCAATGTGCGGGACGGGGAGCAGTACTTC. The V call is TRBV15, the J call TRBJ2-7; a possible D gene is TRBD2 (6 bases). The germline V gene encodes CDR1 LNHNV and CDR2 YYDKDF (reference sequence). Trimming took off 4 bases at V and 7 bases at J, with 14 bases between the two ends. The CDR3 runs 13 residues. Complete variable domain (other parts from reference TRBV15 and TRBJ2-7): DAMVIQNPRYQVTQFGKPVTLSCSQTLNHNVMYWYQQKSSQAPKLLFHYYDKDFNNEADTPDNFQSRRPNTSFCFLDIRSPGLGDTAMYLCATSNVRDGEQYFGPGTRLTVT.

The gene calls are TRBV6-2 or TRBV6-3 and TRBJ2-3, with D possibly being TRBD2 (5 bases). Looked up from germline, CDR1 is MNHEY and CDR2 is SVGEGT. This CDR3 contains 14 residues. Deletions cut 5 bases from V and 4 bases from J, with 13 bases between. In DNA form, the CDR3 reads TGTGCCAGCAGTCGCGGGCCATCGGCAGATACGCAGTATTTT. Translated, it gives CASSRGPSADTQYF.

The V gene is TRBV5-1, the J gene TRBJ2-1; D remains unclear. CDR1 is SGHRS, CDR2 YFSETQ, per germline. This CDR3 is 15 amino acids long. The ends were cut back, 0 bases at V and 8 bases at J, with 15 bases in the middle. The CDR3 nucleotides are TGCGCCAGCAGCTTGGCGCTCGTTCGGAGCGATGAGCAGTTCTTC. This translates into CASSLALVRSDEQFF.

The gene calls are TRBV5-1 and TRBJ1-4; 8 bases are shared with TRBD1. CDR1 is SGHRS, CDR2 YFSETQ, per germline. The CDR3 has 17 residues. The J segment lost 5 bases and the V segment lost 0 bases, leaving 9 bases of the junction unmatched. CDR3 DNA sequence: TGCGCCAGCAGCTTGGTAGCAGGGGGCGTCCCAAATGAAAAACTGTTTTTT. Protein product: CASSLVAGGVPNEKLFF.

The gene calls are TRBV10-3 and TRBJ2-5; 13 bases map to TRBD2. J gave up 5 bases and V 0 bases, and 3 bases lay outside the gene matches. The CDR3 contains 16 residues. Germline CDR1 is ENHRY and CDR2 is SYGVKD. The DNA for the CDR3 is TGTGCCATCAGTGAGTCGACTAGCGGGAGGTTGGAGACCCAGTACTTC. Residues: CAISESTSGRLETQYF.

The rearrangement links TRBV18 to TRBJ1-1, with TRBD1 matching 10 bases. Germline V gene sequence: CDR1 KGHSH, CDR2 LQKENI. The CDR3 spans 14 residues. V dropped 4 bases and J dropped 3; count of bases not matched to a gene: 2. The CDR3 reads CASSLGQGDTEAFF. The CDR3 DNA reads as TGTGCCAGCTCACTCGGACAGGGGGACACTGAAGCTTTCTTT. Variable domain in full (rest from reference TRBV18 and TRBJ1-1): NAGVMQNPRHLVRRRGQEARLRCSPMKGHSHVYWYRQLPEEGLKFMVYLQKENIIDESGMPKERFSAEFPKEGPSILRIQQVVRGDSAAYFCASSLGQGDTEAFFGQGTRLTVV.

Regarding this clone: Other DNA sequences in the same sample also yield this CDR3. The chain combines TRBV11-3 with TRBJ1-2; D is ambiguous. The CDR3 covers 12 residues. Looked up from germline, CDR1 is SGHNT and CDR2 is YENEEA. V was cut by 0 bases and J by 5 bases, with 4 bases left in between. The CDR3 sequence is CASSLEGYGYTF. The CDR3 DNA reads TGTGCCAGCAGCTTAGAGGGATATGGCTACACCTTC.

The V and J genes are TRBV5-1 and TRBJ2-6; D possibly matches TRBD1 or TRBD2 (5 bases each). The CDR3 consists of 17 residues. The germline V gene encodes CDR1 SGHRS and CDR2 YFSETQ. V was shortened by 0 bases and J by 0 bases, with 10 bases between the two germline ends. As DNA, the CDR3 is TGCGCCAGCAGCTTGGTGGGGGTCAACTCTGGGGCCAACGTCCTGACTTTC. As protein: CASSLVGVNSGANVLTF.

This clone was found once. This rearrangement joins TRBV6-1 to TRBJ2-1, with no clear D. The CDR3 has 11 residues. Trimming left V 3 bases short and J 10 bases short, with 7 bases between. Germline loops: CDR1 MNHNS, CDR2 SASEGT. DNA of the CDR3: TGTGCCAGCAGTGATTTTTACGAGCAGTTCTTC. This codes for CASSDFYEQFF.

This clone was counted between two and nine times. The J gene is TRBJ2-5, the V gene TRBV6-6; 9 nucleotides line up with TRBD2. This CDR3 region has 13 residues. CDR1 and CDR2 from the germline V gene are MNHNY and SVGAGI (reference sequence). J lost 2 bases, V lost 6 bases, and 1 base had no gene match. CDR3 coding DNA: TGTGCCAGCAGGCTAGCGGGGCAAGAGACCCAGTACTTC. It encodes CASRLAGQETQYF.

This clone has more than one count but fewer than ten. The chain combines TRBV19 with TRBJ1-2, with D possibly being TRBD1 (5 bases). Germline CDR1 reads LNHDA; CDR2 reads SQIVND (reference sequence). Trimming shortened V by 3 bases and J by 3 bases, and 8 bases separated the two germline ends. The CDR3 runs 13 residues. CDR3 nucleotides: TGTGCCAGTAGTATCCAGGGAGACTATGGCTACACCTTC. As protein: CASSIQGDYGYTF.

A few counts support this clone. The chain has TRBV4-2 and TRBJ2-7; 8 bases agree with TRBD2. Losses at the gene ends were 3 bases for V and 1 base for J; bases not matched to a gene: 8. The CDR3 has 16 residues. The germline V gene encodes CDR1 LGHNA and CDR2 YNFKEQ. CDR3 sequence reads: CASSQRTGTRSYEQYF. DNA for the CDR3: TGTGCCAGCAGCCAGAGGACCGGGACTAGATCCTACGAGCAGTACTTC.

This chain uses TRBV5-4 with TRBJ2-5, with D possibly being TRBD1 or TRBD2 (6 bases each). The germline V and J ends were trimmed by 9 bases and 1 base, with 16 bases remaining between them. The CDR3 loop spans 14 amino acids. Germline values: CDR1 SGHNT, CDR2 YYREEE (reference sequence). The CDR3 loop is CATVMKGGQETQYF. CDR3 DNA: TGTGCCACCGTGATGAAGGGGGGCCAAGAGACCCAGTACTTC.

The chain uses TRBV6-5 and TRBJ2-5; D is ambiguous. The ends were cut back, 11 bases at V and 5 bases at J, with 9 bases in the middle. The CDR3 sequence is 10 residues long. Germline assignment: CDR1 MNHEY and CDR2 SVGAGI. The CDR3 nucleotides are TGTGCCGCCGGAAGGGAGACCCAGTACTTC. It specifies CAAGRETQYF.

This chain connects TRBV19 to TRBJ1-5; 10 bases are a match to TRBD1. The V segment lost 9 bases and the J segment 4 bases; nucleotides outside the gene matches: 3. Germline-derived CDR1 and CDR2 are LNHDA and SQIVND (reference sequence). CDR3 length: 13 residues. The CDR3 DNA reads TGTGCCAGCCGGGACAGGGGTAATCAGCCCCAGCATTTT. Translation gives CASRDRGNQPQHF.

The rearrangement uses TRBV18 and TRBJ2-7, with 8 positions matching TRBD1. J gave up 13 bases and V 3 bases, and 8 bases lay outside the gene matches. The CDR3 extends over 12 amino acids. The V gene's germline CDR1 is KGHSH and CDR2 LQKENI. This CDR3 is CASSPVRDRIYF. In DNA form, the CDR3 reads TGTGCCAGCTCACCGGTAAGGGACAGGATATACTTC.

The V gene is TRBV2, the J gene TRBJ2-3; TRBD2 matches 10 bases. Trimming removed 6 bases from V and 1 base from J; junction bases left unmatched: 4. The CDR3 runs to 15 residues. The germline CDR1 and CDR2 sequences are SNHLY and FYNNEI. The CDR3 is CASRRTSGRTDTQYF. DNA for the CDR3: TGTGCCAGCAGGCGGACTAGCGGACGCACAGATACGCAGTATTTT.

This chain uses TRBV20-1 with TRBJ2-1, with D unclear. From germline, CDR1 is DFQATT and CDR2 SNEGSKA (reference sequence). This CDR3 region has 11 residues. V was cut by 3 bases and J by 5 bases, with 5 bases left in between. The CDR3 nucleotides read TGCAGTGCTAGGGCCGACAATGAGCAGTTCTTC. This encodes CSARADNEQFF.